This T cell receptor (beta chain) was sequenced in a study of blood T cell repertoires in COVID-19. The CDR3 consists of 14 residues. Germline V gene sequence: CDR1 MNHEY, CDR2 SVGEGT. The V end lost 4 bases, the J end lost 9 bases, and 18 bases lay between the germline ends. The assay was immunoSEQ multiplex PCR, and TCRdb's table has in-frame clones only and misses some. The data contain a few hundred thousand clones, around 89% of them singletons. The receptor's source is a woman aged 40 to 55 with COVID-19, enrolled during active disease. The material sequenced was peripheral blood. The chain carries TRBV6-2 or TRBV6-3 and TRBJ2-5; the D gene is possibly TRBD2 (5 bases). CDR3 residues: CASSFGLSNKSQYF. CDR3 bases: TGTGCCAGCAGTTTCGGACTGTCGAATAAGTCCCAGTACTTC.